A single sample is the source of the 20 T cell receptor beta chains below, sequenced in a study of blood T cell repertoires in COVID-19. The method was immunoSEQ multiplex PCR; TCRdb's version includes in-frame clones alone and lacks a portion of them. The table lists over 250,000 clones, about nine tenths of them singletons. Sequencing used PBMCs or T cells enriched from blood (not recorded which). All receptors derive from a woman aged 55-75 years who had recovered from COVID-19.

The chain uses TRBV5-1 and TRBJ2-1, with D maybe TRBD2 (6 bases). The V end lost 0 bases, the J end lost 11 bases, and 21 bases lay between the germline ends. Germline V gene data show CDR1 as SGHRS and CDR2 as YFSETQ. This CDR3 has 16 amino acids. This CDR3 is CASSLAQGLITMKQFF. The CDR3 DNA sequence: TGCGCCAGCAGCTTGGCGCAGGGACTCATCACAATGAAGCAGTTCTTC.

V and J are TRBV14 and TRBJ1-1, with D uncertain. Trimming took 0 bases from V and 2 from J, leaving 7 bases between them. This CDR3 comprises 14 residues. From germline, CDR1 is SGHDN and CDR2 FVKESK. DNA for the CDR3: TGTGCCAGCAGCCAAGATCTTAGTAACACTGAAGCTTTCTTT. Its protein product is CASSQDLSNTEAFF.

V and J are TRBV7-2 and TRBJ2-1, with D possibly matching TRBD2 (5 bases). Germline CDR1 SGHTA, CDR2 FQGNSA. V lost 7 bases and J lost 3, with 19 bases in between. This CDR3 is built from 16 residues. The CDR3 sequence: CASTPWLAGGYNEQFF. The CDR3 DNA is TGTGCCAGCACCCCCTGGTTGGCAGGAGGCTACAATGAGCAGTTCTTC.

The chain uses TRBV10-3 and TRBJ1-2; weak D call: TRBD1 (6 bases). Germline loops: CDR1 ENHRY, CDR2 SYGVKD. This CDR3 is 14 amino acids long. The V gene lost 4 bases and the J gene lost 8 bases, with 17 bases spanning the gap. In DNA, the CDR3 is TGTGCCATCAGTGCCATGGCAGGGGTGGGAGGCTACACCTTC. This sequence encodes CAISAMAGVGGYTF.

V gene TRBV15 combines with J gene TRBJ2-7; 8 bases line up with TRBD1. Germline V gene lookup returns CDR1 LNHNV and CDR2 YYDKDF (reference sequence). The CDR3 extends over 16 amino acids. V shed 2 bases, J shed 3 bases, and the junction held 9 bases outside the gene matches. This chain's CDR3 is CATSRFSGQASYEQYF. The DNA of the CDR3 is TGTGCCACCAGCAGATTCTCGGGACAGGCCAGCTACGAGCAGTACTTC.

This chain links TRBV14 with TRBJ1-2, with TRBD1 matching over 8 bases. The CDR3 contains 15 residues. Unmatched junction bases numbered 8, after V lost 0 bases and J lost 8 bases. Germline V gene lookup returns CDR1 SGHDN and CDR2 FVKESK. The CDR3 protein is CASSQDPQGASGYTF. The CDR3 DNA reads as TGTGCCAGCAGCCAAGATCCCCAGGGGGCGTCGGGCTACACCTTC.

CDR3: CASRQPLRGRFSPLHF. The CDR3 coding sequence is TGTGCCAGCAGACAACCCCTGAGGGGGCGCTTTTCACCCCTCCACTTT. The chain combines TRBV11-2 with TRBJ1-6; 7 nucleotides line up with TRBD1. This CDR3 spans 16 amino acids. Germline V gene sequence: CDR1 SGHAT, CDR2 FQNNGV. After removal of 6 bases from V and 9 bases from J, the junction contained 14 bases not matched to a gene.

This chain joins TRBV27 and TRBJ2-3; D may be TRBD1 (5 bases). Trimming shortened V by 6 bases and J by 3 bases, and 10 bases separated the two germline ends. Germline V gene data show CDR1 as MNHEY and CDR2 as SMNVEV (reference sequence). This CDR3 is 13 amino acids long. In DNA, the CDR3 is TGTGCCAGCAGCCTCGACAGTACAGATACGCAGTATTTT. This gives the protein CASSLDSTDTQYF.

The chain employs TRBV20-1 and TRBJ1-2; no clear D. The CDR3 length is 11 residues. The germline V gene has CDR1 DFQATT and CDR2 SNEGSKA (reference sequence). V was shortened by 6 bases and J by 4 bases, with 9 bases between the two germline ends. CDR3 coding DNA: TGCAGTGCCCGCCGGAGCTATGGCTACACCTTC. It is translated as CSARRSYGYTF.

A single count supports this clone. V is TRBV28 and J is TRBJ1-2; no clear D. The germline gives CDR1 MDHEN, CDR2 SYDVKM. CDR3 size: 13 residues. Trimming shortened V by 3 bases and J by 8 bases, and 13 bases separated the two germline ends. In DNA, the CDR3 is TGTGCCAGCAGTTTCCTAAGAATCCAAGGCTACACCTTC. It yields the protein CASSFLRIQGYTF.

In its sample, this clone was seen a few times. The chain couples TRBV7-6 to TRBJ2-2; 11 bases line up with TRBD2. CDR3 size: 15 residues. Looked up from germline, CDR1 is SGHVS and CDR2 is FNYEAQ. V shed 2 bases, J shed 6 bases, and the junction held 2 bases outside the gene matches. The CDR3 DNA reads TGTGCCAGCAGCTTAAAACTAGCGGGAGCCGGGGAGCTGTTTTTT. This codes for CASSLKLAGAGELFF.

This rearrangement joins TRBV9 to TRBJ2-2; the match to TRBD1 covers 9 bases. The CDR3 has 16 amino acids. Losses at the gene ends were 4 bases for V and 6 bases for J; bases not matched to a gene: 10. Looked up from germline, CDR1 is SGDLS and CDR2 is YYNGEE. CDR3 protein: CASSFTGGARAGELFF. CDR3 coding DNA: TGTGCCAGCAGCTTTACAGGGGGCGCGAGGGCCGGGGAGCTGTTTTTT.

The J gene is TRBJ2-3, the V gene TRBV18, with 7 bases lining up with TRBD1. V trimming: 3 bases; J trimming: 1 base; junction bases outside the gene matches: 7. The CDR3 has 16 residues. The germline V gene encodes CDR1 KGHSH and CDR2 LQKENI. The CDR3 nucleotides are TGTGCCAGCTCACCGTGGACCGGACAGGGCACAGATACGCAGTATTTT. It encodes CASSPWTGQGTDTQYF.

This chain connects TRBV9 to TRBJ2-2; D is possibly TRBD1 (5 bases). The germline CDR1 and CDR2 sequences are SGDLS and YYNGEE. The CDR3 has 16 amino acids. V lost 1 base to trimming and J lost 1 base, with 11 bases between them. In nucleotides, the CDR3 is TGTGCCAGCAGCGTAAATAAACAGGTGAACACCGGGGAGCTGTTTTTT. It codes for CASSVNKQVNTGELFF.

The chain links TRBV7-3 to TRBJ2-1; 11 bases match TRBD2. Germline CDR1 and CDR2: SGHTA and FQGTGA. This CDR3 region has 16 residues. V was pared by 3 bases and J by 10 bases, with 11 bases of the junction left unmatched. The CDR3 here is CASSFNKLAGAREQFF. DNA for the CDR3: TGTGCCAGCAGCTTTAACAAACTAGCGGGAGCACGGGAGCAGTTCTTC.

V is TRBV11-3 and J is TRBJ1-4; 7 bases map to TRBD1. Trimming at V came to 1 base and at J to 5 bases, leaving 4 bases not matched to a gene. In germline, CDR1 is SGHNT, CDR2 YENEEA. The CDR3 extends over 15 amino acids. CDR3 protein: CASSLGGTDNEKLFF. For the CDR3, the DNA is TGTGCCAGCAGCTTAGGCGGGACAGACAATGAAAAACTGTTTTTT.

The CDR3: CASSPGGGGYTF. The CDR3, as DNA: TGTGCCAGCAGCCCGGGGGGCGGTGGCTACACCTTC. The chain employs TRBV5-8 and TRBJ1-2, with D possibly being TRBD1 (6 bases). Germline V gene lookup returns CDR1 SGHTS and CDR2 YDEGEE. V was cut by 4 bases and J by 7 bases, with 11 bases left in between. The CDR3 is made up of 12 amino acids.

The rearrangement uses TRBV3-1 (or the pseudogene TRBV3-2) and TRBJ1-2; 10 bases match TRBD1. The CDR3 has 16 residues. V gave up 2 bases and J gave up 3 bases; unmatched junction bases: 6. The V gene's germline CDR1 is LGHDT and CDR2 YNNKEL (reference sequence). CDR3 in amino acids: CASSQRRTGGDYGYTF. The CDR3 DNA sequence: TGTGCCAGCAGCCAAAGGAGGACAGGGGGTGACTATGGCTACACCTTC.

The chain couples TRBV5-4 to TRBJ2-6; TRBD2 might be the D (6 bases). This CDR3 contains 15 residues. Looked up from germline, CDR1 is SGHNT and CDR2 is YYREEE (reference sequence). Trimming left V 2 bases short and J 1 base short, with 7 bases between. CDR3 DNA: TGTGCCAGCAGCTTTGCGGGGTCTGGGGCCAACGTCCTGACTTTC. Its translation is CASSFAGSGANVLTF.

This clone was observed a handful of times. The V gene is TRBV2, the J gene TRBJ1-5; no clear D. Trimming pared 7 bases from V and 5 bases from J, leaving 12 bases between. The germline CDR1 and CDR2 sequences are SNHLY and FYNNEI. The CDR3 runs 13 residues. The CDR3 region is CASTRERDQPQHF. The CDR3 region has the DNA TGTGCCAGCACCCGGGAGAGGGATCAGCCCCAGCATTTT.